This T cell receptor beta chain is from a study of CXCR3-negative and CXCR3-positive naive CD8 T cells. CDR3 length equals 13 residues. Germline V gives CDR1 LGHDT, CDR2 YNNKEL (reference sequence). Comments on this clonotype: Its antigen is as yet unknown.

Naive CD8+ T cells displayed a CD45RO-CCR7+CD27+CD95- phenotype. 5' RACE with UMI labels generated the TRB cDNA libraries. Using the 5' RACE reads, TCRdb records one entry per CDR3 protein without DNA. The sample data list 40,000 to 45,000 distinct CDR3 sequences. General study points: With respect to TRBV-TRBJ usage, naive CXCR3-negative and CXCR3-positive cells were similar; memory differed. Cryopreserved PBMCs had partly decreased CXCR3 expression; fresh PBMCs were used in most assays.

The clonotype originates from a human donor in good health. Some clones in this sample may be carry-over from other donors' samples. Sequenced material: naive CXCR3- CD8+ T cells from blood. Described subset: CD45RO-CCR7+CD27+CD95- naive CD8+ T cells lacking CXCR3 (TNR3-). The chain has TRBV3-1 and TRBJ2-7. CDR3 region: CASSQDWASEQYF.